A selection of T cell receptor beta chains follows, all from one sample in a study of identifying expanded T cells in peripheral blood. TCRdb's copy holds only in-frame clones and misses some; the assay was immunoSEQ multiplex PCR. The data contain around 81,000 clones, roughly 81% of them singletons. Sequencing used blood. These TCRs come from a person aged 18 to 69 in good health. Each CDR3 is given with its conserved first and last residue. The order of the fields is J gene, D gene, CDR3 length, clone size, V gene, CDR3 DNA, CDR3 protein. The D gene is left open where the match is weak. Size is stated for part of the rows, as once, few or many counts, or as a class when the clone is expanded.

J gene: TRBJ2-5; D gene: NA; CDR3 length: 15; clone size: NA; V gene: TRBV21-1; CDR3 DNA: TGTGCCAGCAGCAAAGATCAGGGGTTAGAAGAGACCCAGTACTTC; CDR3 protein: CASSKDQGLEETQYF
J gene: TRBJ2-7; D gene: NA; CDR3 length: 12; clone size: NA; V gene: TRBV19; CDR3 DNA: TGTGCCAGTACGGGACAAAGCTACGAGCAGTACTTC; CDR3 protein: CASTGQSYEQYF
J gene: TRBJ2-7; D gene: NA; CDR3 length: 13; clone size: NA; V gene: TRBV27; CDR3 DNA: TGTGCCAGCAGTTTAAGGGCCAGAGGGGAGCAGTACTTC; CDR3 protein: CASSLRARGEQYF
J gene: TRBJ2-3; D gene: NA; CDR3 length: 14; clone size: NA; V gene: TRBV29-1; CDR3 DNA: TGCAGCGTTCCGGACCGATGGTACACAGATACGCAGTATTTT; CDR3 protein: CSVPDRWYTDTQYF
J gene: TRBJ1-1; D gene: NA; CDR3 length: 15; clone size: once; V gene: TRBV14; CDR3 DNA: TGTGCCAGCAGTCTCAGAACAGGGCTGGTCACTGAAGCTTTCTTT; CDR3 protein: CASSLRTGLVTEAFF
J gene: TRBJ1-2; D gene: TRBD1; CDR3 length: 15; clone size: NA; V gene: TRBV5-1; CDR3 DNA: TGCGCCAGCACAAATTCTATGGACAGGATCGGTGGCTACACCTTC; CDR3 protein: CASTNSMDRIGGYTF
J gene: TRBJ1-1; D gene: NA; CDR3 length: 16; clone size: NA; V gene: TRBV2; CDR3 DNA: TGTGCCAGCAGGCGAATATTAGACAGACTAAACGGTGAAGCTTTCTTT; CDR3 protein: CASRRILDRLNGEAFF
J gene: TRBJ1-1; D gene: NA; CDR3 length: 16; clone size: few; V gene: TRBV18; CDR3 DNA: TGTGCCAGCTCACCTGGGACGGAACATTACGACACTGAAGCTTTCTTT; CDR3 protein: CASSPGTEHYDTEAFF
J gene: TRBJ1-5; D gene: TRBD1; CDR3 length: 13; clone size: NA; V gene: TRBV6-1; CDR3 DNA: TGTGCCAGCAGGGACAGGGACGGTCAGCCCCAGCATTTT; CDR3 protein: CASRDRDGQPQHF
J gene: TRBJ2-1; D gene: NA; CDR3 length: 14; clone size: NA; V gene: TRBV5-1; CDR3 DNA: TGCGCCAGCGGATCCAGGGGAATCAGCAATGAGCAGTTCTTC; CDR3 protein: CASGSRGISNEQFF
J gene: TRBJ2-5; D gene: TRBD2; CDR3 length: 16; clone size: NA; V gene: TRBV7-7; CDR3 DNA: TGTGCCAGCAGCTGGCGAACTAGCGGGGGGAATGAGACCCAGTACTTC; CDR3 protein: CASSWRTSGGNETQYF
J gene: TRBJ2-3; D gene: TRBD2; CDR3 length: 13; clone size: medium-sized; V gene: TRBV2; CDR3 DNA: TGTGCCAGCAGTCGGGACTACACAGATACGCAGTATTTT; CDR3 protein: CASSRDYTDTQYF
J gene: TRBJ1-5; D gene: NA; CDR3 length: 15; clone size: NA; V gene: TRBV7-8; CDR3 DNA: TGTGCCAGCAGCTTAGAACGTCGAGTGAATCAGCCCCAGCATTTT; CDR3 protein: CASSLERRVNQPQHF
J gene: TRBJ2-1; D gene: NA; CDR3 length: 13; clone size: NA; V gene: TRBV11-3; CDR3 DNA: TGTGCCAGCAGCTTCTTGGTAGCAAATGAGCAGTTCTTC; CDR3 protein: CASSFLVANEQFF
J gene: TRBJ2-7; D gene: TRBD2; CDR3 length: 13; clone size: NA; V gene: TRBV18; CDR3 DNA: TGTGCCAGCTCAGAGGGACTAGCAAGCGAGCAGTACTTC; CDR3 protein: CASSEGLASEQYF
J gene: TRBJ2-1; D gene: TRBD2; CDR3 length: 16; clone size: few; V gene: TRBV10-1; CDR3 DNA: TGCGCCAGCAGTGATTCCCTAGCGGGGGGTGACAATGAGCAGTTCTTC; CDR3 protein: CASSDSLAGGDNEQFF
J gene: TRBJ1-1; D gene: NA; CDR3 length: 12; clone size: NA; V gene: TRBV25-1; CDR3 DNA: TGTGCCAGCAGTGTTTCGTCAAGAGAGGCTTTCTTT; CDR3 protein: CASSVSSREAFF
J gene: TRBJ2-7; D gene: NA; CDR3 length: 14; clone size: once; V gene: TRBV19; CDR3 DNA: TGTGCCAGTAGTATAGAATTTTATTCCTACGAGCAGTACTTC; CDR3 protein: CASSIEFYSYEQYF
J gene: TRBJ1-1; D gene: NA; CDR3 length: 15; clone size: NA; V gene: TRBV6-6; CDR3 DNA: TGTGCCAGCAGTTATAGTTTGAGCGGGAACACTGAAGCTTTCTTT; CDR3 protein: CASSYSLSGNTEAFF
J gene: TRBJ2-3; D gene: NA; CDR3 length: 16; clone size: NA; V gene: TRBV7-2; CDR3 DNA: TGTGCCAGCAGCTCGCAACCGGTACAAAGCACAGATACGCAGTATTTT; CDR3 protein: CASSSQPVQSTDTQYF
J gene: TRBJ1-2; D gene: NA; CDR3 length: 15; clone size: NA; V gene: TRBV5-5; CDR3 DNA: TGTGCCAGCAGCTTTGTGCAGGGAGCTAACTATGGCTACACCTTC; CDR3 protein: CASSFVQGANYGYTF
J gene: TRBJ1-1; D gene: NA; CDR3 length: 14; clone size: NA; V gene: TRBV7-6; CDR3 DNA: TGTGCCAGCAGCTTGGCTGGCAGGAACACTGAAGCTTTCTTT; CDR3 protein: CASSLAGRNTEAFF
J gene: TRBJ2-7; D gene: NA; CDR3 length: 12; clone size: NA; V gene: TRBV6-5; CDR3 DNA: TGTGCCAGCAGTTCCGGACCGGGAGAGCAGTACTTC; CDR3 protein: CASSSGPGEQYF
J gene: TRBJ1-4; D gene: NA; CDR3 length: 22; clone size: NA; V gene: TRBV7-8; CDR3 DNA: TGTGCCAGCAGCTCCCCCTCCGCCAGGGCCCGTTCATTCCCTCTACCAACGGAAAAACTGTTTTTT; CDR3 protein: CASSSPSARARSFPLPTEKLFF
J gene: TRBJ2-7; D gene: NA; CDR3 length: 17; clone size: few; V gene: TRBV5-6; CDR3 DNA: TGTGCCAGCAGCTTGACCCTATCAGGGGCCCTATCCTACGAGCAGTACTTC; CDR3 protein: CASSLTLSGALSYEQYF
J gene: TRBJ2-7; D gene: TRBD1; CDR3 length: 15; clone size: once; V gene: TRBV7-2; CDR3 DNA: TGTGCCAGCAGCTTAGAACCAGGGGGAATCTACGAGCAGTACTTC; CDR3 protein: CASSLEPGGIYEQYF
J gene: TRBJ2-3; D gene: NA; CDR3 length: 15; clone size: NA; V gene: TRBV11-2; CDR3 DNA: TGTGCCAGCAGCTTAGGGGTAGTTTACACAGATACGCAGTATTTT; CDR3 protein: CASSLGVVYTDTQYF
J gene: TRBJ2-2; D gene: TRBD2; CDR3 length: 14; clone size: NA; V gene: TRBV19; CDR3 DNA: TGTGCCAGTAATTTCCGACTAGCGGGTGGGGAGCTGTTTTTT; CDR3 protein: CASNFRLAGGELFF
J gene: TRBJ2-3; D gene: NA; CDR3 length: 13; clone size: NA; V gene: TRBV5-1; CDR3 DNA: TGCGCCAGCAGCCCGGGACCCACAGATACGCAGTATTTT; CDR3 protein: CASSPGPTDTQYF
J gene: TRBJ1-2; D gene: NA; CDR3 length: 13; clone size: NA; V gene: TRBV5-1; CDR3 DNA: TGCGCCAGCAGCGTTCCCGGGACCCGAGGCTACACCTTC; CDR3 protein: CASSVPGTRGYTF
J gene: TRBJ2-7; D gene: TRBD1; CDR3 length: 15; clone size: NA; V gene: TRBV7-9; CDR3 DNA: TGTGCCAGCAGCTTAGTGGCAGGGGGCCTCTACGAGCAGTACTTC; CDR3 protein: CASSLVAGGLYEQYF
J gene: TRBJ1-5; D gene: NA; CDR3 length: 16; clone size: NA; V gene: TRBV7-2; CDR3 DNA: TGTGCCAGCAGCCAGGGAGGGGGTATGGGCAATCAGCCCCAGCATTTT; CDR3 protein: CASSQGGGMGNQPQHF
J gene: TRBJ2-7; D gene: NA; CDR3 length: 12; clone size: NA; V gene: TRBV13; CDR3 DNA: TGTGCCAGCAGCTTAGAGGGTGGCGAGCAGTACTTC; CDR3 protein: CASSLEGGEQYF
J gene: TRBJ1-3; D gene: NA; CDR3 length: 14; clone size: NA; V gene: TRBV9; CDR3 DNA: TGTGCCAGCAGCCCCCGCCACCGTGGAAACACCATATATTTT; CDR3 protein: CASSPRHRGNTIYF
J gene: TRBJ2-1; D gene: NA; CDR3 length: 14; clone size: few; V gene: TRBV6-1; CDR3 DNA: TGTGCCAGCAGGACAGGCGAATCCTACAATGAGCAGTTCTTC; CDR3 protein: CASRTGESYNEQFF
J gene: TRBJ1-5; D gene: NA; CDR3 length: 14; clone size: NA; V gene: TRBV11-2; CDR3 DNA: TGTGCCAGCAGCCCGCAGGGGTCGGGTCAGCCCCAGCATTTT; CDR3 protein: CASSPQGSGQPQHF
J gene: TRBJ1-2; D gene: NA; CDR3 length: 12; clone size: NA; V gene: TRBV11-3; CDR3 DNA: TGTGCCAGCAGCCCGGCCCCCTATGGCTACACCTTC; CDR3 protein: CASSPAPYGYTF
J gene: TRBJ1-4; D gene: TRBD1; CDR3 length: 17; clone size: NA; V gene: TRBV7-2; CDR3 DNA: TGTGCCAGCAGCCCCAGGACAGGGATCATTGTAGATGAAAAACTGTTTTTT; CDR3 protein: CASSPRTGIIVDEKLFF
J gene: TRBJ1-4; D gene: TRBD1; CDR3 length: 13; clone size: NA; V gene: TRBV2; CDR3 DNA: TGTGCCAGCAGCGGACAGGCCACTGAAAAACTGTTTTTT; CDR3 protein: CASSGQATEKLFF
J gene: TRBJ1-1; D gene: NA; CDR3 length: 14; clone size: NA; V gene: TRBV6-1; CDR3 DNA: TGTGCCAGCAGTGACCGCGGGACGAACACTGAAGCTTTCTTT; CDR3 protein: CASSDRGTNTEAFF
J gene: TRBJ2-1; D gene: NA; CDR3 length: 20; clone size: once; V gene: TRBV29-1; CDR3 DNA: TGCAGCGTATCGCAGGTTTTGAGCGTCGAGGAGGTCACCTCTCTCAATGAGCAGTTCTTC; CDR3 protein: CSVSQVLSVEEVTSLNEQFF
J gene: TRBJ2-7; D gene: NA; CDR3 length: 11; clone size: NA; V gene: TRBV5-5; CDR3 DNA: TGTGCCAGCAGCCCCGCTTACGAGCAGTACTTC; CDR3 protein: CASSPAYEQYF
J gene: TRBJ1-1; D gene: NA; CDR3 length: 16; clone size: NA; V gene: TRBV2; CDR3 DNA: TGTGCCAGCAGTGAACCCACGTGGGCAATTAACACTGAAGCTTTCTTT; CDR3 protein: CASSEPTWAINTEAFF